Reported below is one T cell receptor beta chain. The antigen is undetermined. This entry belongs to a study of cytomegalovirus exposure and HLA in healthy donors. Study results and caveats: Only CMV serostatus was available as immune exposure information. About 87% or about 30% of the time was how often most TCR beta V segments were productive, according to an earlier analysis.

CDR1 and CDR2 (germline): SNHLY, FYNNEI. This CDR3 contains 13 residues. Trimming at V came to 10 bases and at J to 3 bases, leaving 6 bases not matched to a gene. The PCR had 60 Vbeta and 13 Jbeta primers. Some clones are missing from TCRdb's copy, which holds only in-frame ones; the method was immunoSEQ multiplex PCR. The repertoire holds roughly 130,000 clones, with 65% to 75% as singletons. Sequencing was carried out using PBMCs. The TCR comes from a woman between 50 and 59 years old in good health and CMV-seropositive. This chain uses TRBV2 with TRBJ2-3; 8 positions agree with TRBD1. The CDR3 spells CATNTGGTDTQYF. CDR3 nucleotides: TGTGCCACAAATACAGGGGGGACAGATACGCAGTATTTT.